The TCR beta chain described here comes from a study of blood T cell repertoires in COVID-19. Study in general: COVID-19 samples, acute and convalescent, were from the United States, Italy and Spain. The cDNA or gDNA used as material had been derived from T cells, B-cell-depleted T cells, or PBMCs.

Original data processing: Amplification from reference gene primers served as the basis for estimated nucleated cell counts. The assay was immunoSEQ multiplex PCR, and TCRdb's table has in-frame clones only and misses some. Clone size and V and J calls were adopted from that table, with D and trimming inferred from the DNA. The data contain roughly 92,000 clones, about nine tenths of them singletons. The CDR3 has 14 residues. V was pared by 5 bases and J by 7 bases, with 9 bases of the junction left unmatched. Per germline, CDR1 MNHEY and CDR2 SVGAGI. The V gene is TRBV6-5, the J gene TRBJ2-7; TRBD1 agrees at 9 bases. The sequence derives from a man aged 45-65 years with acute or convalescent COVID-19. Specimen: peripheral blood. DNA for the CDR3: TGTGCCAGCAGTCCCACAGGGGGCGCGTGGGAGCAGTACTTC. Its protein is CASSPTGGAWEQYF.